This TCR beta chain was profiled in a study of blood T cell repertoires in COVID-19. Study in general: The United States, Italy and Spain provided the acute and convalescent COVID-19 samples.

Sequenced by immunoSEQ multiplex PCR; TCRdb stores in-frame clones only, minus some. Counted here are roughly 370,000 clones, just under 90% occurring once; the ten biggest clones make up roughly a tenth. Germline V lookup: CDR1 GTSNPN, CDR2 SVGIG (reference sequence). The length of the CDR3 is 15 residues. J was trimmed by 10 bases and V by 3 bases; bases with no gene match: 15. This chain uses TRBV30 with TRBJ1-2, with 9 bases lining up with TRBD1. The receptor was isolated from a woman aged 50 to 60 who had recovered from COVID-19. The sample taken for sequencing was PBMCs or T cells enriched from blood (not recorded which). The CDR3 reads CAWSLNPGQGGFYTF. The CDR3 nucleotides read TGTGCCTGGAGCCTTAATCCGGGACAGGGAGGCTTCTACACCTTC.